The 12 T cell receptor beta chains reported below all come from one sample, sequenced in a study of radiation and T cells in renal cell carcinoma. The treatment denotes: treatment-naive control, cytoreductive nephrectomy. Measured with immunoSEQ multiplex PCR; TCRdb has only the in-frame clones, and not every one. The table records about 23,000 clones, under 65% of them present only once. The material sequenced was tumor tissue, taken from a patient whose treatment was nephrectomy without radiotherapy. These receptor sequences come from a human donor with renal cell carcinoma.

This CDR3 reads CASTQYPTGNEQYF. CDR3 sequence (DNA): TGTGCCAGCACCCAATACCCGACAGGGAACGAGCAGTACTTC. The J gene is TRBJ2-7, the V gene TRBV5-5; 7 nucleotides align to TRBD1. The germline gives CDR1 SGHKS, CDR2 YYEKEE (reference sequence). J gave up 5 bases and V 6 bases, and 11 bases lay outside the gene matches. The CDR3 length is 14 residues. The full variable domain, its missing parts supplied by reference TRBV5-5 and TRBJ2-7, is DAGVTQSPTHLIKTRGQQVTLRCSPISGHKSVSWYQQVLGQGPQFIFQYYEKEERGRGNFPDRFSARQFPNYSSELNVNALLLGDSALYLCASTQYPTGNEQYFGPGTRLTVT.

V usage is TRBV9 and J usage is TRBJ2-1, with 9 bases matching TRBD2. The length of the CDR3 is 16 residues. In germline, CDR1 is SGDLS, CDR2 YYNGEE. The V gene end was trimmed by 4 bases and the J gene end by 2 bases; junction bases not matched to a gene: 7. The CDR3 protein is CASSREAGGPYNEQFF. The CDR3 nucleotides read TGTGCCAGCAGCAGGGAGGCGGGGGGGCCCTACAATGAGCAGTTCTTC.

The chain carries TRBV5-4 and TRBJ2-1; 10 nucleotides align to TRBD2. CDR3 length: 15 residues. CDR1 SGHNT and CDR2 YYREEE come from the germline V gene (reference sequence). Trimming removed 2 bases from V and 8 bases from J; junction bases left unmatched: 7. DNA for the CDR3: TGTGCCAGCAGCTTAAGCGGGGGGGCTAGGGATGAGCAGTTCTTC. Encoded protein: CASSLSGGARDEQFF. The variable domain in full, completed from reference TRBV5-4 and TRBJ2-1, reads ETGVTQSPTHLIKTRGQQVTLRCSSQSGHNTVSWYQQALGQGPQFIFQYYREEENGRGNFPPRFSGLQFPNYSSELNVNALELDDSALYLCASSLSGGARDEQFFGPGTRLTVL.

The chain links TRBV18 to TRBJ1-4; TRBD1 is a possible D gene (5 bases). With 2 bases removed from V and 4 bases from J, the gap between germline ends came to 8 bases. From germline, CDR1 is KGHSH and CDR2 LQKENI. CDR3 length: 14 amino acids. The CDR3 loop reads CASSPEGFNEKLFF. Written as DNA, the CDR3 is TGTGCCAGCTCACCAGAGGGGTTTAATGAAAAACTGTTTTTT.

The rearrangement links TRBV29-1 to TRBJ1-1; D is unclear. CDR3 length: 11 amino acids. The V end lost 5 bases, the J end lost 4 bases, and 8 bases lay between the germline ends. The germline V gene has CDR1 SQVTM and CDR2 ANQGSEA. Here the CDR3 DNA reads TGCAGCGTTTCGGACGGCACTGAAGCTTTCTTT. Its translation is CSVSDGTEAFF.

The V call is TRBV19, the J call TRBJ1-4; tentatively, D is TRBD1 (5 bases). This CDR3 comprises 13 residues. Germline CDR1 LNHDA, CDR2 SQIVND (reference sequence). The V end was cut by 6 bases, the J end by 6 bases, with 11 bases between. CDR3: CASRQDTYEKLFF. CDR3 coding DNA: TGTGCCAGTAGACAGGACACCTATGAAAAACTGTTTTTT.

The V and J genes are TRBV29-1 and TRBJ2-7, with 8 bases lining up with TRBD1. Germline trimming cut 6 bases from V and 4 bases from J; bases unmatched to any gene: 17. The CDR3 extends over 16 amino acids. The germline gives CDR1 SQVTM, CDR2 ANQGSEA. The CDR3 is CSVQGAYGSGDYEQYF. The CDR3 DNA reads as TGCAGCGTGCAGGGGGCGTATGGGTCAGGGGATTACGAGCAGTACTTC.

This clone counts as medium-sized. The rearrangement uses TRBV9 and TRBJ2-5, with D tentatively TRBD1 or TRBD2 (6 bases each). V was trimmed by 2 bases and J by 5 bases, leaving 10 bases between them. This CDR3 contains 13 residues. The germline CDR1 and CDR2 sequences are SGDLS and YYNGEE. Here the CDR3 reads CASSVTGRETQYF. Here the CDR3 DNA reads TGTGCCAGCAGCGTCACAGGGAGGGAGACCCAGTACTTC.

This clone showed up just a few times. The V and J genes are TRBV25-1 and TRBJ2-2, with D tentatively TRBD2 (5 bases). Trimming pared 10 bases from V and 2 bases from J, leaving 11 bases between. Germline V gene data show CDR1 as MGHDK and CDR2 as SYGVNS. This CDR3 spans 13 amino acids. CDR3 coding DNA: TGTGCCACTTTGAGGGTTAACACCGGGGAGCTGTTTTTT. This encodes CATLRVNTGELFF.

This clone was seen repeatedly, ten times or more. This chain uses TRBV20-1 with TRBJ2-1, with D perhaps matching TRBD2 (6 bases). This CDR3 spans 11 amino acids. Trimming removed 5 bases at V and 8 bases at J, with 10 bases between. CDR1 and CDR2 from the germline V gene are DFQATT and SNEGSKA (reference sequence). In nucleotides, the CDR3 is TGCAGTGCTGGGGACTTGGATGAGCAGTTCTTC. Protein product: CSAGDLDEQFF.

CDR3 protein: CASSSGAGGYTF. CDR3 DNA sequence: TGTGCCAGCAGTTCGGGGGCTGGGGGCTACACCTTC. The chain links TRBV6-5 to TRBJ1-2; TRBD1 might be the D (6 bases). Looked up from germline, CDR1 is MNHEY and CDR2 is SVGAGI. This CDR3 spans 12 amino acids. V shed 4 bases and J shed 8 bases, with 11 bases lying between them.

This clone has ten or more counts. This sequence joins TRBV19 and TRBJ2-1; possibly TRBD2 for D (5 bases). V was cut by 5 bases and J by 3 bases, with 14 bases left in between. This CDR3 spans 15 amino acids. CDR1 is LNHDA and CDR2 is SQIVND in the germline V gene (reference sequence). CDR3 bases: TGTGCCAGTAGTGCCCCTAGCATCAGCTACAATGAGCAGTTCTTC. It translates to CASSAPSISYNEQFF.